This T cell receptor (beta chain) was captured by sequencing in a study of response to subunit inactivated influenza vaccine. Study results and caveats: After each seasonal influenza vaccination, few new T cells are recruited, the authors suggested.

In germline, CDR1 is MDHEN, CDR2 SYDVKM. V gave up 5 bases and J gave up 5 bases, with 16 bases separating them. This CDR3 has 14 residues. A word on this clonotype: Its antigen is as yet unknown.

MiXCR, applied by TCRdb to the RT-PCR reads, yields one record per CDR3 protein. The sample yields over 400,000 distinct CDR3 sequences, around 13% seen once. The sample consisted of PBMCs from blood, taken roughly 47 days after vaccination. The TCR was taken from a man aged 50-59 years who received an inactivated influenza vaccine. The chain employs TRBV28 and TRBJ2-7, with D unclear. CDR3 nucleotide sequence: TGTGCCAGCAGTCGCGCCACGACACCGAACGAGCAGTACTTC. Translation gives CASSRATTPNEQYF.